The rows below give T cell receptor beta chains drawn from one sample of a study of cytomegalovirus exposure and HLA in healthy donors. This table comes from immunoSEQ multiplex PCR, and its TCRdb copy is limited to in-frame clones, with some not included. The table includes some 170,000 clones, roughly 74% detected once. What was sequenced was PBMCs. Every receptor here comes from a female donor in good health and CMV-seronegative. CDR3s include the opening cysteine and the closing phenylalanine or tryptophan. D genes are given only for firm matches. Rows may omit the clone size; those that give it use once, few, many or a size class.

J gene,V gene,D gene,clone size,CDR3 DNA,CDR3 protein
TRBJ2-2,TRBV2,TRBD1,-,TGTGCCAGCAGTGCCCTCCCGGGACAGGGGGCCGCCGGGGAGCTGTTTTTT,CASSALPGQGAAGELFF
TRBJ1-1,TRBV19,-,-,TGTGCCAGTAAAATTTCCTCAAGGGGAGGGTCTGAAGCTTTCTTT,CASKISSRGGSEAFF
TRBJ2-3,TRBV5-8,TRBD2,once,TGTGCCAGCAGTCTGGGACTAGCGGCAACAGATACGCAGTATTTT,CASSLGLAATDTQYF
TRBJ2-1,TRBV11-3,-,once,TGTGCCAGCAGCTTAGACTTGGGGGCCCCCTGGGATGAGCAGTTCTTC,CASSLDLGAPWDEQFF
TRBJ2-3,TRBV19,-,few,TGTGCCAGTAGTGATCCGGGGAGCCGGGCAGATACGCAGTATTTT,CASSDPGSRADTQYF
TRBJ2-1,TRBV27,-,-,TGTGCCAGCAGTTTAAGTACAGGGGACTCTTACAATGAGCAGTTCTTC,CASSLSTGDSYNEQFF
TRBJ2-1,TRBV6-5,TRBD1,-,TGTGCCAGCAGGGCTCCGACAGGGGAGTGGAATGAGCAGTTCTTC,CASRAPTGEWNEQFF
TRBJ2-7,TRBV6-5,TRBD1,-,TGTGCCAGCAGTCCCCTCGGACAGGTGGCCTACGAGCAGTACTTC,CASSPLGQVAYEQYF
TRBJ2-7,TRBV2,-,-,TGTGCCAGCAGTGAACTTCCCTCGAGGGACGAGCAGTACTTC,CASSELPSRDEQYF
TRBJ1-2,TRBV18,-,-,TGTGCCAGCTCACCGTTGGGGAGTAATAACTATGGCTACACCTTC,CASSPLGSNNYGYTF
TRBJ1-1,TRBV5-1,TRBD1,-,TGCGCCAGCAGCCCCGGACAGGCTTTGAACACTGAAGCTTTCTTT,CASSPGQALNTEAFF
TRBJ1-3,TRBV10-3,TRBD1,once,TGTGCCAGCCGGCGACAGGGGTCCGGCTCTGGAAACACCATATATTTT,CASRRQGSGSGNTIYF
TRBJ2-1,TRBV19,TRBD2,-,TGTGCCAGTAGTATAGGGAGCGGGGGAAACGATGAGCAGTTCTTC,CASSIGSGGNDEQFF
TRBJ1-1,TRBV6-1,TRBD1,few,TGTGCCAGCAGTGAAGGACAGGGGATGAACACTGAAGCTTTCTTT,CASSEGQGMNTEAFF
TRBJ2-1,TRBV12-5,-,-,TGTGCTAGTCGTACCTACAATGAGCAGTTCTTC,CASRTYNEQFF
TRBJ2-3,TRBV7-9,-,-,TGTGCCAGCAGCTTAGGGGGCATCACAGATACGCAGTATTTT,CASSLGGITDTQYF
TRBJ2-3,TRBV9,TRBD2,-,TGTGCCAGCAGCGCTCCACGAACTAGCGGGGGGCAGGCAGATACGCAGTATTTT,CASSAPRTSGGQADTQYF